The entry below gives a single T cell receptor beta chain sequence along with its context. MiXCR, run by TCRdb on the reads, gives a single entry per CDR3 protein. Found here are about 680,000 distinct CDR3 sequences, around 24% of them singletons; the top ten hold 6.5% to 10%. These data come from a study of T cell repertoires in cytomegalovirus infection. The CDR3 sequence is 12 residues long. Germline V CDR1 and CDR2: ENHRY, SYGVKD. V gave up 4 bases and J gave up 8 bases, with 11 bases separating them. The TCR was taken from a human donor in good health (CMV status not recorded). Some clones in this sample may be carry-over from other donors' samples. The sequenced sample consisted of CD8+ T cells from PBMCs. The V and J genes are TRBV10-3 and TRBJ1-2; the D gene is possibly TRBD1 (5 bases). CDR3 sequence (DNA): TGTGCCATCAGTGGGGCAGACAGAGGCTACACCTTC. Translation gives CAISGADRGYTF.